The present T cell receptor beta chain was sequenced within a study of blood T cell repertoires in COVID-19. Assay used: immunoSEQ multiplex PCR; TCRdb lists only in-frame clones, some missing. This sample yields around 250,000 clones, of which about 80% are seen a single time; about 3% belongs to the top ten. The CDR3 consists of 15 residues. CDR1 is SGDLS, CDR2 YYNGEE, per germline. Trimming at V came to 3 bases and at J to 7 bases, leaving 10 bases not matched to a gene. Sequencing input: PBMCs or T cells enriched from blood (not recorded which). This sequence joins TRBV9 and TRBJ1-5, with 7 nucleotides matching TRBD1. This receptor was identified in a man aged 50-59 years who had recovered from COVID-19. The CDR3 loop reads CASSAGTEPFQPQHF. The DNA of the CDR3 is TGTGCCAGCAGCGCCGGGACAGAACCCTTCCAGCCCCAGCATTTT.